The entry below describes one T cell receptor (beta chain). Its recognized antigen is unknown. Per-base quality was not reported, and no clone a single base away is much larger than it. The library was built by means of the immunoSEQ multiplex PCR assay. Entries here come from immuneACCESS through TCRdb and include only in-frame sequences with V and J called. Some clones fail to appear in such tables; in the studies checked, an unresolved V gene covers under half of the shortfall, and the cause of the remainder is unknown. Recorded for this sample are hundreds of thousands of clones; around nine tenths of them occurred a single time. About 0.01% of the sample is in the top ten clones. The CDR1 and CDR2 encoded by the germline V gene are SGHDT and YYEEEE. Including cysteine and phenylalanine, the CDR3 has 16 amino acids. Only the CDR3 region is kept as DNA, spanning 48 bases read in frame from base 1. The V end gives up 6 bases and the J end 8 bases, leaving 16 bases in the junction not matched to a gene.

This sample is part of a study of shared T cell receptors in the human thymus (dated by TCRdb to the early 2020s). Background on the whole study: The study examined how the human thymus generates shared, self-reactive T-cell receptor alpha chains.

This sample was also put to use in a study of human thymus T cells. The second study also describes: In Finland, the donors were immunologically healthy infants who were having open corrective cardiac surgery for congenital heart defects. Thymus tissue was collected as surgical resects that were removed during corrective cardiac surgery. V and J gene segment usage appeared biased in both thymic and peripheral blood repertoires. The related research found that thymic TCR repertoires overlapped highly between unrelated individuals. The study described the TCR alpha and beta repertoires in about eight infant thymus samples and four matching peripheral blood samples. The cohort included over five male and two female infants, with donor ages spanning 7 to 244 days. Thymocytes were freed from the tissue by mechanical means and kept at -70 degrees C as pellets of roughly 9-30 million cells. A QIAsymphony instrument was used to extract genomic DNA from the frozen cell pellets. TCRB and TCRAD loci were amplified from a standardized quantity of quality-controlled genomic DNA using the immunoSEQ multiplex PCR assay. The amplicons covered the V(D)J region and were long enough to include the CDR3 and to identify the V and J genes. The commercial immunoSEQ service was used to sequence amplicons on an Illumina platform. Primer bias and sequencing errors were corrected as previously described, and TCRAD and TCRB were defined on the basis of the IMGT database. immunoSEQ Analyzer 3.0 and VDJTools were used for repertoire analysis, which covered basic statistics, V/J segment usage, diversity estimates, rarefaction and pairwise overlap. Diversity was estimated with Chao1, ChaoE, Efron-Thisted, Shannon and inverse Simpson indices, and also on datasets down-sampled to the smallest sample. Repertoire overlap used strict matching of CDR3 nucleotide sequence, V gene and J gene, with Jaccard-based multidimensional scaling clustering. On average, thymus samples gave around 880,000 unique TCRB clonotypes, whereas blood samples gave roughly 84,000.

The sample taken for sequencing was thymocytes. The origin of this receptor is a boy less than two years old with a congenital heart defect. Donor details come from another sample of the same person, matched by shared clones. Recombination connected TRBV5-6 to TRBJ1-4, with 7 junctional bases fitting TRBD1. The sequence in DNA is TGTGCCAGCAACTTCGGAATGGACAGGAAAGAGGAAAAACTGTTTTTT. It codes for CASNFGMDRKEEKLFF.